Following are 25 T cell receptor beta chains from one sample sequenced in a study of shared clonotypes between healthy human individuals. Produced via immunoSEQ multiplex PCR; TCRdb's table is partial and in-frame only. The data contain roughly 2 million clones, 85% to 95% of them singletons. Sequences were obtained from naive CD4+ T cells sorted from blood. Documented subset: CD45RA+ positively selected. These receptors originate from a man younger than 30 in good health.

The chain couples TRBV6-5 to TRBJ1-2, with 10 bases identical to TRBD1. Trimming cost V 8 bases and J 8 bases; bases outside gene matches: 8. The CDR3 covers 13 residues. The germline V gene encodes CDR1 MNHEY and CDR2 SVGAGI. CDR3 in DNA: TGTGCCAGCGGACAGGGGGGCCTATGGGGCTACACCTTC. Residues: CASGQGGLWGYTF.

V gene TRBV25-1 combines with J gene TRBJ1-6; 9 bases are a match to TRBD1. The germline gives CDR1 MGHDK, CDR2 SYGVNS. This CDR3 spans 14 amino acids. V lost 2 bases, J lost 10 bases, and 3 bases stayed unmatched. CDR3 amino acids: CASSEGTGRSPLHF. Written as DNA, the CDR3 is TGTGCCAGCAGTGAAGGGACAGGGAGGTCACCCCTCCACTTT. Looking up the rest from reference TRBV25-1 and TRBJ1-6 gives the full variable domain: EADIYQTPRYLVIGTGKKITLECSQTMGHDKMYWYQQDPGMELHLIHYSYGVNSTEKGDLSSESTVSRIRTEHFPLTLESARPSHTSQYLCASSEGTGRSPLHFGNGTRLTVT.

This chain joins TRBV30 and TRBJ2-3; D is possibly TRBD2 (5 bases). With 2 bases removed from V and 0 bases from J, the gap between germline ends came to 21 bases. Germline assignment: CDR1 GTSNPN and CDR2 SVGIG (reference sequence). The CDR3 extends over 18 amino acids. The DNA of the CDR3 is TGTGCCTGGAGTTTGACTATGGTGTCGAGACATAGCACAGATACGCAGTATTTT. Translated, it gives CAWSLTMVSRHSTDTQYF. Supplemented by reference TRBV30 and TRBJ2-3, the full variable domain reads SQTIHQWPATLVQPVGSPLSLECTVEGTSNPNLYWYRQAAGRGLQLLFYSVGIGQISSEVPQNLSASRPQDRQFILSSKKLLLSDSGFYLCAWSLTMVSRHSTDTQYFGPGTRLTVL.

This CDR3 is CASRRDGTPPSYEQYF. DNA for the CDR3: TGTGCCAGCAGAAGAGACGGGACCCCCCCCTCCTACGAGCAGTACTTC. This chain joins TRBV27 and TRBJ2-7; D is tentatively TRBD1 or TRBD2 (5 bases each). The V and J ends lost 6 bases and 0 bases respectively, with 18 bases between them. The V gene's germline CDR1 is MNHEY and CDR2 SMNVEV (reference sequence). The CDR3 runs 16 residues.

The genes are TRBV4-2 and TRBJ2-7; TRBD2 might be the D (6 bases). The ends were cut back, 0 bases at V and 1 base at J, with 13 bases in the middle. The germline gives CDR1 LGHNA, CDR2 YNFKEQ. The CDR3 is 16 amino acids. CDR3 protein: CASSQEGGPTSYEQYF. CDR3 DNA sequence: TGTGCCAGCAGCCAAGAGGGGGGTCCTACTTCCTACGAGCAGTACTTC.

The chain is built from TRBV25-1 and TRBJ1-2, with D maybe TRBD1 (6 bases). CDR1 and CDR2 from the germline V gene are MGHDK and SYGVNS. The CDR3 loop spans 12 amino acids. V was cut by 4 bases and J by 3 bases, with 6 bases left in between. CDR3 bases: TGTGCCAGCAGTGGGACAGACTATGGCTACACCTTC. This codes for CASSGTDYGYTF.

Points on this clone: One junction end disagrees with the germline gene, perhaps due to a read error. For the CDR3, the DNA is TGTGCCAGCAGCTTAGTGCGCCAGGGGGATCTCTTT. It encodes CASSLVRQGDLF. V and J are TRBV7-2 and TRBJ1-1; 7 bases align to TRBD1. CDR1 is SGHTA and CDR2 is FQGNSA in the germline V gene. This CDR3 is built from 12 residues.

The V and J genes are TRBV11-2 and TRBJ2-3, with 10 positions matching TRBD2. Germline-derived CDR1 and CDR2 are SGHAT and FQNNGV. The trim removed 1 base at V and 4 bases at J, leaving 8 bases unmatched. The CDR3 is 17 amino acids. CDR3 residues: CASSLVRPAGGPDTQYF. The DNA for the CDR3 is TGTGCCAGCAGCTTAGTCCGACCAGCGGGGGGGCCAGATACGCAGTATTTT.

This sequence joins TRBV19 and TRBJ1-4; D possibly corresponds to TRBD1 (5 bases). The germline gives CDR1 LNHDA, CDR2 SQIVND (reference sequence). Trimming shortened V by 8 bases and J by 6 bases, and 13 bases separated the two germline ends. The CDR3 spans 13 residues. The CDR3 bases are TGTGCCAGTTACCGGGACGGATATGAAAAACTGTTTTTT. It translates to CASYRDGYEKLFF.

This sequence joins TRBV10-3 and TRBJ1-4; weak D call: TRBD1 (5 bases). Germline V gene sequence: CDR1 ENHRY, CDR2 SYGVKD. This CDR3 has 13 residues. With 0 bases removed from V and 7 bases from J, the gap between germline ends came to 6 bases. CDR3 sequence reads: CAISESQVEKLFF. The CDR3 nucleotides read TGTGCCATCAGTGAGTCACAGGTTGAAAAACTGTTTTTT.

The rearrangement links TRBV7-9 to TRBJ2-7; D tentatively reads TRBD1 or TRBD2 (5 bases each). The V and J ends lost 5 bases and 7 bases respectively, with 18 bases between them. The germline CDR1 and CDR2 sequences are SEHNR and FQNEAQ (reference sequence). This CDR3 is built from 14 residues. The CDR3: CASSIWTNAGEQYF. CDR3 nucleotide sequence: TGTGCCAGCAGCATTTGGACAAACGCGGGTGAGCAGTACTTC.

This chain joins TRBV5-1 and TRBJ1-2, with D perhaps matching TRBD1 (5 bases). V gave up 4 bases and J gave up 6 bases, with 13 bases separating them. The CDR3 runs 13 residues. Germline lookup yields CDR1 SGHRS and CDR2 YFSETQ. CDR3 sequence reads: CASSAAGTDGYTF. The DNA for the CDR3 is TGCGCCAGCAGCGCAGCGGGGACTGATGGCTACACCTTC.

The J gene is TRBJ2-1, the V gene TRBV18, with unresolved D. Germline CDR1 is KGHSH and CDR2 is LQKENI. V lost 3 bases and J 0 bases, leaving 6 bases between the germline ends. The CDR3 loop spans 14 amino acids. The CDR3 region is CASSPGHSYNEQFF. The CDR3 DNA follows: TGTGCCAGCTCACCGGGCCACTCCTACAATGAGCAGTTCTTC.

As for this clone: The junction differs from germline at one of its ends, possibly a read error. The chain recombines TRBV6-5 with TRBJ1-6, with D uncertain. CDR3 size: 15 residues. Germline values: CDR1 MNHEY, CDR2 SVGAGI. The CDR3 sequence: CASSYSGSFNSPLHF. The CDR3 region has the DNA TGTGCCAGCAGTTACTCGGGGTCCTTTAATTCACCCCTCCACTTT.

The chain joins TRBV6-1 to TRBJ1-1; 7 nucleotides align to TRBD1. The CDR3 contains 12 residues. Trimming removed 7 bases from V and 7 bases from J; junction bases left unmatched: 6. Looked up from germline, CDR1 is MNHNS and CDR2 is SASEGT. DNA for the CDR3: TGTGCCAGCAAAATTGACAGGGTTGAAGCTTTCTTT. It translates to CASKIDRVEAFF.

The CDR3 reads CASSLYSLDYGYTF. CDR3 bases: TGTGCCAGCAGCTTATATAGCCTCGACTATGGCTACACCTTC. The chain has TRBV7-3 and TRBJ1-2; D ambiguous. V was clipped by 2 bases and J by 3 bases, with 10 bases between them. CDR1 is SGHTA and CDR2 is FQGTGA in the germline V gene. The CDR3 contains 14 residues.

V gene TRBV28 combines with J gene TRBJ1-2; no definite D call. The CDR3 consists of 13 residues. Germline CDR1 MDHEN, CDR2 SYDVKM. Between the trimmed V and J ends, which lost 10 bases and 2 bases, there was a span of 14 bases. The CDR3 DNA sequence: TGTGCCATCTGGTCCCTTAAAAACTATGGCTACACCTTC. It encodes CAIWSLKNYGYTF.

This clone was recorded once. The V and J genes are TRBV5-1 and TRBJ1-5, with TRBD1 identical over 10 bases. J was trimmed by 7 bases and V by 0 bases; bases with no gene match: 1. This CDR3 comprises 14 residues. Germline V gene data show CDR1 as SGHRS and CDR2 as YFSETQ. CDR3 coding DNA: TGCGCCAGCAGCTTGGCGGGACAGGGGCAGCCCCAGCATTTT. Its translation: CASSLAGQGQPQHF.

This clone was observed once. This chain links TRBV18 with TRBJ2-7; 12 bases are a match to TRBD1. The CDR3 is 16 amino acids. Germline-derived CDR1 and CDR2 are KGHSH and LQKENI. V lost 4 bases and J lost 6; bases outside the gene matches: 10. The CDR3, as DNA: TGTGCCAGCTCACTTACTTCCGGGACAGGGGGCACCGAGCAGTACTTC. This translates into CASSLTSGTGGTEQYF.

The CDR3 is CASSVSGTSNNEQFF. In DNA, the CDR3 is TGTGCCAGCAGCGTATCCGGGACTAGCAACAATGAGCAGTTCTTC. The chain is built from TRBV9 and TRBJ2-1; TRBD2 aligns across 9 bases. The ends lost 1 base at V and 5 bases at J; junction bases unmatched: 4. The CDR3 is 15 residues long. Germline V gene data show CDR1 as SGDLS and CDR2 as YYNGEE.

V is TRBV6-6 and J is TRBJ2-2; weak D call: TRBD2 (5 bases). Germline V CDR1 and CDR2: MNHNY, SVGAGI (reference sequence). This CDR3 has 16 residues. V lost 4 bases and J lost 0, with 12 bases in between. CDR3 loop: CASSLPAVTNTGELFF. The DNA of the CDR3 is TGTGCCAGCAGTTTACCAGCGGTTACGAACACCGGGGAGCTGTTTTTT.

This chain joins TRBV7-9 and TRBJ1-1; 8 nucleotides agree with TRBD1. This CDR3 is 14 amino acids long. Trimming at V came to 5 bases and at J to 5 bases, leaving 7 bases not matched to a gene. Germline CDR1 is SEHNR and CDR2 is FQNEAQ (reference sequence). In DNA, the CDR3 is TGTGCCAGCAGCAGATCAGGGGGCCCAACTGAAGCTTTCTTT. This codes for CASSRSGGPTEAFF.

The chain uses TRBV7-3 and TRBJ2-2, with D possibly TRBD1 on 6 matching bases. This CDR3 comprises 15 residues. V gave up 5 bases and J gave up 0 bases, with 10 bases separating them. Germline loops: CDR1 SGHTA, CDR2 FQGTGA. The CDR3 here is CASSEQGANTGELFF. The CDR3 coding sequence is TGTGCCAGCAGCGAACAGGGCGCGAACACCGGGGAGCTGTTTTTT.

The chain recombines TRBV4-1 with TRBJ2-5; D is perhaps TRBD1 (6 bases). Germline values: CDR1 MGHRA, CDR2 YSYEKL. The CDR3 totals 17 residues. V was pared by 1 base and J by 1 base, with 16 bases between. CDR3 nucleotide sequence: TGCGCCAGCAGCCAAGGCCCCCCCCGACAGGTCCAAGAGACCCAGTACTTC. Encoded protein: CASSQGPPRQVQETQYF.

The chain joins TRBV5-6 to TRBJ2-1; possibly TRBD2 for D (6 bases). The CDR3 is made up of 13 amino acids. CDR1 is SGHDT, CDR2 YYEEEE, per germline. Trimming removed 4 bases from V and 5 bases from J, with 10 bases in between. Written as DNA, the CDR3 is TGTGCCAGCAGCGTGACTAGGCACAATGAGCAGTTCTTC. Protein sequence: CASSVTRHNEQFF.